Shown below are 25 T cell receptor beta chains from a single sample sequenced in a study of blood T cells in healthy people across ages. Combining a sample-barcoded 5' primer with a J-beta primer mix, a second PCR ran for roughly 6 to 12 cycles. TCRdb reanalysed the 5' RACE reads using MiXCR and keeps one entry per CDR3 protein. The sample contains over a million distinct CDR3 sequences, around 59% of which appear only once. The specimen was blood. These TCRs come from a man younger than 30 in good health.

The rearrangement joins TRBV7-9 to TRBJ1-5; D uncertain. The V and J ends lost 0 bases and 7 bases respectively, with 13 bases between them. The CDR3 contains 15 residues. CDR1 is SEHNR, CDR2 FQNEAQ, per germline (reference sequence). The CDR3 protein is CASSLAAELGQPQHF. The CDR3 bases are TGTGCCAGCAGCTTAGCCGCTGAGCTGGGCCAGCCCCAGCATTTT.

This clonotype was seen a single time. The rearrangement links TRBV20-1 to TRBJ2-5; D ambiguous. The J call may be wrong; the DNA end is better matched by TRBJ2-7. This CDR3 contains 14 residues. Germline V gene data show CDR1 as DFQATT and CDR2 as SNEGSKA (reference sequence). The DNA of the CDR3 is TGCAGTGCTAGAGATTTCGACACCGGACCCGAGCAGTACTTC. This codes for CSARDFDTGPEQYF.

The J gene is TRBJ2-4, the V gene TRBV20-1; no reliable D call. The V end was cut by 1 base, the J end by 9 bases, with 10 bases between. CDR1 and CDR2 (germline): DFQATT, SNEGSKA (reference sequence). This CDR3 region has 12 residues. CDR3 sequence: CSARGVTGIQYF. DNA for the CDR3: TGCAGTGCTAGAGGGGTTACCGGCATTCAGTACTTC.

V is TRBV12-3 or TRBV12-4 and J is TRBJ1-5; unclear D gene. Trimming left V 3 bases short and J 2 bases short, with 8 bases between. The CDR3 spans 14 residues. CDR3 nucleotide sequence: TGTGCCAGCAGTTTTAGGCGGGGCAATCAGCCCCAGCATTTT. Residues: CASSFRRGNQPQHF.

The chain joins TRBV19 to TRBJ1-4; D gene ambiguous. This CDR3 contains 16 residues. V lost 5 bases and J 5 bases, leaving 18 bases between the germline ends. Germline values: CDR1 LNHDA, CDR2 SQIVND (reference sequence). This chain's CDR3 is CASSSPGRSTNEKLFF. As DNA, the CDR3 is TGTGCCAGTAGTTCGCCCGGGCGAAGTACAAATGAAAAACTGTTTTTT.

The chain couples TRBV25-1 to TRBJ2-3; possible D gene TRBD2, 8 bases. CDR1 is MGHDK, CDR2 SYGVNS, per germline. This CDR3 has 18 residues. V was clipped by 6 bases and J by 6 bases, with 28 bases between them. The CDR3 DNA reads TGTGCCAGCAGCCAGACCCGGGAGGGGGCAGAGCTCCAGGATACGCAGTATTTT. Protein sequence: CASSQTREGAELQDTQYF.

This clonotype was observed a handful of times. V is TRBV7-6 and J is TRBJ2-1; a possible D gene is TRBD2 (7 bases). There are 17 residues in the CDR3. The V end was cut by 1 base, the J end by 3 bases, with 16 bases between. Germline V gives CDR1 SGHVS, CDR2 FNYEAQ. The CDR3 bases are TGTGCCAGCAGCTTAGGAGTGGGGGGGCAGGGCTACAATGAGCAGTTCTTC. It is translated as CASSLGVGGQGYNEQFF.

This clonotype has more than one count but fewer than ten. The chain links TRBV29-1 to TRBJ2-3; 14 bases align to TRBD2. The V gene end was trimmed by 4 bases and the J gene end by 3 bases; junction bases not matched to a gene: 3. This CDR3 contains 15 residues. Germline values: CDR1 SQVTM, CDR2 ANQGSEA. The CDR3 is CSVAGTSGRTDTQYF. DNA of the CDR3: TGCAGCGTTGCCGGGACTAGCGGGAGAACAGATACGCAGTATTTT.

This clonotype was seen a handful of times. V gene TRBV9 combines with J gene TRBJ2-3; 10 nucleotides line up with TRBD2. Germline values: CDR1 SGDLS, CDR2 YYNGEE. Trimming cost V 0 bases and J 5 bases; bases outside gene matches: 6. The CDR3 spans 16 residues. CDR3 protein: CASSVAASGSQDTQYF. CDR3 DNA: TGTGCCAGCAGCGTAGCTGCTAGCGGGAGTCAAGATACGCAGTATTTT. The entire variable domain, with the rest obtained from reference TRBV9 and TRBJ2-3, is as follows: DSGVTQTPKHLITATGQRVTLRCSPRSGDLSVYWYQQSLDQGLQFLIQYYNGEERAKGNILERFSAQQFPDLHSELNLSSLELGDSALYFCASSVAASGSQDTQYFGPGTRLTVL.

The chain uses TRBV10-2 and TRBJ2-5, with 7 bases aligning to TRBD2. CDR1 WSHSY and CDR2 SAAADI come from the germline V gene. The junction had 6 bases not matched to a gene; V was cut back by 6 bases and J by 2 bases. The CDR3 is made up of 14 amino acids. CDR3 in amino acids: CASRTSLGQETQYF. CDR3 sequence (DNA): TGCGCCAGCAGGACTAGCCTGGGTCAAGAGACCCAGTACTTC.

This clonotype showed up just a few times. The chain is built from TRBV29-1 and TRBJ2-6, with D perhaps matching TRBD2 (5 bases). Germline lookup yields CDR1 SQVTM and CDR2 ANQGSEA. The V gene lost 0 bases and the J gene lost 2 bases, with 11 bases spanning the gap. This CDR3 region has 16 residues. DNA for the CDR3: TGCAGCGTTGAAGATACGGGGTTACCTGGGGCCAACGTCCTGACTTTC. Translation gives CSVEDTGLPGANVLTF.

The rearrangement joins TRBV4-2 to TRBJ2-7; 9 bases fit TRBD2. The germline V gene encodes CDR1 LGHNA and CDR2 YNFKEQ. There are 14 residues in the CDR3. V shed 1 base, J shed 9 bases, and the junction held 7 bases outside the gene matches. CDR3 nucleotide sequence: TGTGCCAGCAGCCAAGGGGGCTCAGCGGGAGGGCAGTACTTC. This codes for CASSQGGSAGGQYF.

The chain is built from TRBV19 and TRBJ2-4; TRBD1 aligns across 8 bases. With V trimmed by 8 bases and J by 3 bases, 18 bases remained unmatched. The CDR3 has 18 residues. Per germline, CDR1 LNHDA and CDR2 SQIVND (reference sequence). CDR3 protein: CASPRSLDRGRGKNIQYF. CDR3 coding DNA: TGTGCCAGTCCTAGATCCCTCGACAGGGGCCGGGGCAAAAACATTCAGTACTTC.

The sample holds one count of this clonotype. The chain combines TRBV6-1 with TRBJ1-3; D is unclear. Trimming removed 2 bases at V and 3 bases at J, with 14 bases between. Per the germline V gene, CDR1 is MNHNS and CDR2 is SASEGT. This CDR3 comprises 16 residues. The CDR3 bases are TGTGCCAGCAGTGAAACACGTGGACCTCGTGGAAACACCATATATTTT. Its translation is CASSETRGPRGNTIYF.

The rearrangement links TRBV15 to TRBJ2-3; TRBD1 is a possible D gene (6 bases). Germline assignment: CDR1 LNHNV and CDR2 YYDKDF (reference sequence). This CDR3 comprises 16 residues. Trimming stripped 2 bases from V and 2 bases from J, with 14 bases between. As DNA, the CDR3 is TGTGCCACCAGCAGACTGCACAGGGAAGACACAGATACGCAGTATTTT. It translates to CATSRLHREDTDTQYF.

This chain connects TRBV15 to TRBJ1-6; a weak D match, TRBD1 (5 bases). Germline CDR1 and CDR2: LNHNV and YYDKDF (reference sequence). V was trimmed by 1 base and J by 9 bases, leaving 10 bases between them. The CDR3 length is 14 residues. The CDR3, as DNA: TGTGCCACCAGCAGAGTTGGGGGTATTTCACCCCTCCACTTT. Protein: CATSRVGGISPLHF.

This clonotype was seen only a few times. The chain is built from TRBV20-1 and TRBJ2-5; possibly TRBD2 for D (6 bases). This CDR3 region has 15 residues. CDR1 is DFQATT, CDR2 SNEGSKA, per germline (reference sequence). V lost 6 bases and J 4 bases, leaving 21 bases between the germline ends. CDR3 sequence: CSAEEGRDFGETQYF. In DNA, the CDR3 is TGCAGTGCAGAGGAGGGTAGGGATTTCGGAGAGACCCAGTACTTC.

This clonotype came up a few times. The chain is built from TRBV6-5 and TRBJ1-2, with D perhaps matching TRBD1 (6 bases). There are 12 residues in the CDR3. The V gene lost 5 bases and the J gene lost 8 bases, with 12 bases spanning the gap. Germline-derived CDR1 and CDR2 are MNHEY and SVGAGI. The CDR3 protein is CASSNAGEGYTF. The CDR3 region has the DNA TGTGCCAGCAGTAATGCAGGGGAAGGCTACACCTTC.

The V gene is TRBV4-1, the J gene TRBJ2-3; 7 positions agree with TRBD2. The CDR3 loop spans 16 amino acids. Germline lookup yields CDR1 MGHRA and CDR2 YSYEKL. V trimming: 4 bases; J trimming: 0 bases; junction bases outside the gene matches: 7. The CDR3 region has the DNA TGCGCCAGCAGCCCTCTAGCGGCATCTAGCACAGATACGCAGTATTTT. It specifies CASSPLAASSTDTQYF.

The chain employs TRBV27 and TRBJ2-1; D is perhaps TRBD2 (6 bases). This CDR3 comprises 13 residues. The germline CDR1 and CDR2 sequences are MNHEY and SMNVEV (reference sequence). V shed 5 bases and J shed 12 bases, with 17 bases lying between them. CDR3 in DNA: TGTGCCAGCAGTCTGGGGGGATATGATGGGCAGTTCTTC. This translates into CASSLGGYDGQFF.

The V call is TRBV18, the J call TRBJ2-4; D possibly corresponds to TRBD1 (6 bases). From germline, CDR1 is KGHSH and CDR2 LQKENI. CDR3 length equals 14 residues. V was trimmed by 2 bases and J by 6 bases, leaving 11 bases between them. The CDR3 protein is CASSPSGQLNIQYF. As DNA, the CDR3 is TGTGCCAGCTCACCATCTGGACAGCTAAACATTCAGTACTTC.

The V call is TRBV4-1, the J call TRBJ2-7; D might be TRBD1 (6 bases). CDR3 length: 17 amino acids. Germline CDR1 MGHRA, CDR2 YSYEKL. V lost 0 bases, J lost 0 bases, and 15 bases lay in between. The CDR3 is CASSQESGRGSSYEQYF. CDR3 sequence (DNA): TGCGCCAGCAGCCAAGAGTCGGGCAGGGGTAGCTCCTACGAGCAGTACTTC.

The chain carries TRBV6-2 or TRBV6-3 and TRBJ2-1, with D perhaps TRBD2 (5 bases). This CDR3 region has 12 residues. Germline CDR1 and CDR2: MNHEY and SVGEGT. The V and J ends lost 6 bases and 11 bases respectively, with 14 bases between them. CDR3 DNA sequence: TGTGCCAGCAGCCAGACGGCGGGCCAGCAGTTCTTC. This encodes CASSQTAGQQFF.

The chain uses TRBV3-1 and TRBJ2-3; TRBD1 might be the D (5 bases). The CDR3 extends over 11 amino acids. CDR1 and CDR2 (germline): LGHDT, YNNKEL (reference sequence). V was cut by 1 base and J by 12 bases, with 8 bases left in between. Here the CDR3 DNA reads TGTGCCAGCAGCCAAGTCGACAGCCAGTATTTT. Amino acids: CASSQVDSQYF.

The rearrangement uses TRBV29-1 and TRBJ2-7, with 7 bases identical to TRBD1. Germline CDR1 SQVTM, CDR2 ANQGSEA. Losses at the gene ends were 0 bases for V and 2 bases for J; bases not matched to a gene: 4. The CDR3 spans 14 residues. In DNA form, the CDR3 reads TGCAGCGTTGAAGAGGGGACAGCCGCCTACGAGCAGTACTTC. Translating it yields CSVEEGTAAYEQYF.